This T cell receptor beta chain was sequenced in a study of radiation and T cells in renal cell carcinoma. Study-level results: In blood, top tumor clones expanded by 2 weeks, shrinking by 4. Baseline intratumoral clonotype presence is unknown without pretreatment biopsies.

The protocol was immunoSEQ multiplex PCR, while the TCRdb copy is restricted to in-frame clones and leaves out a portion. This table holds some 120,000 clones, approximately 80% found once. Time point denoted: blood 2 weeks post-SBRT. The sample's treatment: 15 Gy SBRT to primary tumor, nephrectomy 4 weeks later. The patient's renal cell carcinoma had clear cell pathology. Details on this clone: Antigen unknown.

Trimming at V came to 2 bases and at J to 0 bases, leaving 13 bases not matched to a gene. The CDR3 is 18 amino acids. Germline V lookup: CDR1 SGDLS, CDR2 YYNGEE. The sample here was blood, taken from a patient whose treatment included radiotherapy and nephrectomy. This TCR was recovered from an older woman with renal cell carcinoma. This chain links TRBV9 with TRBJ2-7; 8 bases agree with TRBD2. The CDR3 protein is CASSVSSGSAFNSYEQYF. The CDR3 region has the DNA TGTGCCAGCAGCGTTTCGAGCGGGAGCGCTTTCAACTCCTACGAGCAGTACTTC.